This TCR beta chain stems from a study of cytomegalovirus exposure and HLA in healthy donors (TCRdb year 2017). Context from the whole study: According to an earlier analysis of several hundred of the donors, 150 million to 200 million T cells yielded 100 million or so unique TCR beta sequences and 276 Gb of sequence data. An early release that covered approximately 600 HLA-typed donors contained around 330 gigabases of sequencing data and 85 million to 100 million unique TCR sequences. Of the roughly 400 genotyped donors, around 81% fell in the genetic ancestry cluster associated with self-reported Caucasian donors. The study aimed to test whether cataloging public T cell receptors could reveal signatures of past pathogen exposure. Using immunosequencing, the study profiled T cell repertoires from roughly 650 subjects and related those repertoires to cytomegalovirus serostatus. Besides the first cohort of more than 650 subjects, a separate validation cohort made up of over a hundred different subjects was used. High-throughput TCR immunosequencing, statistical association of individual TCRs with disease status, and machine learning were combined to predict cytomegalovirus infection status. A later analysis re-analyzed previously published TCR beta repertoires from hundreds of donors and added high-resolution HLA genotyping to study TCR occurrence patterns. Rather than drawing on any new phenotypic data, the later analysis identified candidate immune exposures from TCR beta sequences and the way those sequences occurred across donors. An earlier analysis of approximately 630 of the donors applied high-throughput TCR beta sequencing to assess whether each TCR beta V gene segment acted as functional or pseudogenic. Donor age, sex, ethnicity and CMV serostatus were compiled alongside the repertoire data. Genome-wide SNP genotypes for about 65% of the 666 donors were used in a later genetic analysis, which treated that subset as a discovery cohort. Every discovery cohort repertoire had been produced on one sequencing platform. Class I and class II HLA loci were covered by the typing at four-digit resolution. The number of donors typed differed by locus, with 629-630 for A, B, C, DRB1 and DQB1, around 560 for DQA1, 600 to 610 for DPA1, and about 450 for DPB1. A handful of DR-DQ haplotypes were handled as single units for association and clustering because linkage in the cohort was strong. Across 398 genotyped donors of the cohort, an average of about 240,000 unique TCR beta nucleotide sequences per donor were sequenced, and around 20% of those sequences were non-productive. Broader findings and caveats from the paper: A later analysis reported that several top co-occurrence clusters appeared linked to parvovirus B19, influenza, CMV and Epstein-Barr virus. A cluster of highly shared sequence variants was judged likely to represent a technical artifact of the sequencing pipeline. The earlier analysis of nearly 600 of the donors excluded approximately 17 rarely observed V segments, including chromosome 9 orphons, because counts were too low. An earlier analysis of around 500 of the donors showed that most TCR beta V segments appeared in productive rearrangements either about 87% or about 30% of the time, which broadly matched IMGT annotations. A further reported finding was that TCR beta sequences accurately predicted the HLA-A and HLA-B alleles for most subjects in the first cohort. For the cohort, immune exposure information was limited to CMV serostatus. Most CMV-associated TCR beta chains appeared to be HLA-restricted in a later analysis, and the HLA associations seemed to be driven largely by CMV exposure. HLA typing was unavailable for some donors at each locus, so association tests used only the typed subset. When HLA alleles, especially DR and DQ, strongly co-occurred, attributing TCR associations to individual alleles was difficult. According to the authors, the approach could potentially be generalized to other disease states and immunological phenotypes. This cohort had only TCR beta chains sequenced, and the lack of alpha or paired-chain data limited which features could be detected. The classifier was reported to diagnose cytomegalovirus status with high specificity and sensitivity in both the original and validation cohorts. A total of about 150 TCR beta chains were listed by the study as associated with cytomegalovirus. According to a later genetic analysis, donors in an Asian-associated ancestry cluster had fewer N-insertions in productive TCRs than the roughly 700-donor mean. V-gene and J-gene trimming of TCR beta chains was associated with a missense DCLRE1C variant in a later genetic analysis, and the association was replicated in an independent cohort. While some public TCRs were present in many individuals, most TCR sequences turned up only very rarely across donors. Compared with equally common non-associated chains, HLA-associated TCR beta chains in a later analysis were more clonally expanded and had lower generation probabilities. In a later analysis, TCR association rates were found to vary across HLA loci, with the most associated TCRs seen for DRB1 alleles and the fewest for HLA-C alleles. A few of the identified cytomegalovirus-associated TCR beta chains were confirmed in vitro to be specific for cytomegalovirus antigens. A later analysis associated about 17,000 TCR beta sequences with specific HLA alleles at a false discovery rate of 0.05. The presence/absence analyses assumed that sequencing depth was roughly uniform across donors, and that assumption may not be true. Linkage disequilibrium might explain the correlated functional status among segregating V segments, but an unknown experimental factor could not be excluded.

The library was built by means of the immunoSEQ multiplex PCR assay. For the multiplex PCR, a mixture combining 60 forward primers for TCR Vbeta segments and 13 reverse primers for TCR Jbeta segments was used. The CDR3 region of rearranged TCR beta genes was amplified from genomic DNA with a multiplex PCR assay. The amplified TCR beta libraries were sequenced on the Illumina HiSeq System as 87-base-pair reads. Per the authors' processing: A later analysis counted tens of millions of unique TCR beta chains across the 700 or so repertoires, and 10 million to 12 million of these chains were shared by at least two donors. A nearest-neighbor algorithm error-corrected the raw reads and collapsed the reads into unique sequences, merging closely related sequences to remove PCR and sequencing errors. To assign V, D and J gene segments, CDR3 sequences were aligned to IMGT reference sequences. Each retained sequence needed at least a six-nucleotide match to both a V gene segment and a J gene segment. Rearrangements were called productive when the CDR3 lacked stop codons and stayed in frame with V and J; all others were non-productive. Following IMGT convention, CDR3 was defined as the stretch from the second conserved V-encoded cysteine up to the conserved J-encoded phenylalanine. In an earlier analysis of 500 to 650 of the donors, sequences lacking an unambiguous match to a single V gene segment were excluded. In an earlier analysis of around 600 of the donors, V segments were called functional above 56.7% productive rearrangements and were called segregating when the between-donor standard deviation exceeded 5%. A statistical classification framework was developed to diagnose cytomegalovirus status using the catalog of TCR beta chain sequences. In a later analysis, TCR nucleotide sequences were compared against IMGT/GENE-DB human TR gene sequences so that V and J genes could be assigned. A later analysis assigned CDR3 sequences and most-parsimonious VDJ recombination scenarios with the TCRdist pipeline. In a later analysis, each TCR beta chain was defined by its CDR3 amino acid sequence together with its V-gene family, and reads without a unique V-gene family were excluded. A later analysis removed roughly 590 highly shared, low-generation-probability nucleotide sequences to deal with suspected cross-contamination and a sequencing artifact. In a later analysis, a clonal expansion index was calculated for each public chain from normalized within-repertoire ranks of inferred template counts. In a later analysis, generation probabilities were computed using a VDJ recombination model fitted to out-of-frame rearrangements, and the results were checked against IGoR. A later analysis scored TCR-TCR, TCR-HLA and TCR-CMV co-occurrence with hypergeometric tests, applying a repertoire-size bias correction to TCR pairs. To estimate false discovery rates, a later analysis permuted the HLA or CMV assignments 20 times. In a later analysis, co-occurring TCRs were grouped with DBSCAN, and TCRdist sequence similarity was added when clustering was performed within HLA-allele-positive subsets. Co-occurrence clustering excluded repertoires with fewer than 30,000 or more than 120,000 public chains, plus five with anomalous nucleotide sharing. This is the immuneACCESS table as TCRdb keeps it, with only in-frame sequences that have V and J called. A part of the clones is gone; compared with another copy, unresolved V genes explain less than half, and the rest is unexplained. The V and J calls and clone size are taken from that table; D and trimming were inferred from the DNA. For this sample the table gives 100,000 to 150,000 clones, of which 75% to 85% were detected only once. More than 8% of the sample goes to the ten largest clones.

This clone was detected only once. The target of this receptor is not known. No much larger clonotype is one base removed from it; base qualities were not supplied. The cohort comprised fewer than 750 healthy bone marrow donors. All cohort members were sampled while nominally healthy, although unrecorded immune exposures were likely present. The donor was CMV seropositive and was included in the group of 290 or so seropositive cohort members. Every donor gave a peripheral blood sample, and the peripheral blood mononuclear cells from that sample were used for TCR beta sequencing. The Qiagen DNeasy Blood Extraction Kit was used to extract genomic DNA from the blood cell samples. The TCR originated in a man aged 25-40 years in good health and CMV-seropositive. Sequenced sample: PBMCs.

CDR3 protein: CASSSATGQEQYF. DNA sequence: TGTGCCAGCAGCTCGGCGACAGGTCAGGAGCAGTACTTC. The V gene is TRBV7-3 and the J gene is TRBJ2-7, with TRBD1 perhaps the D gene, on 6 matching bases. V is cut by 4 bases and J by 7 bases, and the space between the germline ends is 14 bases. The germline V gene yields SGHTA for CDR1 and FQGTGA for CDR2. Including cysteine and phenylalanine, the CDR3 has 13 amino acids. The kept DNA is CDR3 alone, 39 bases in frame from the first base.